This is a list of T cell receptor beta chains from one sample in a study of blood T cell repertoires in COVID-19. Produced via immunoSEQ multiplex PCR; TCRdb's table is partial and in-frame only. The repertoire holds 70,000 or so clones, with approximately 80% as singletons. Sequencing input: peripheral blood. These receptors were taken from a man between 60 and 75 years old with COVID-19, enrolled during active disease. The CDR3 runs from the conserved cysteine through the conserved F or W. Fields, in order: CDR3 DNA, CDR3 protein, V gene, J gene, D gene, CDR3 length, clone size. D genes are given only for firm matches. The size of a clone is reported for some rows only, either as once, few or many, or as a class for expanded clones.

CDR3nt: TGTGCCAGCAGTGGAGGGAGGACTAGCGGGAGCACGTATGAGCAGTTCTTC; CDR3aa: CASSGGRTSGSTYEQFF; v_gene: TRBV5-5; j_gene: TRBJ2-1; d_gene: TRBD2; len: 17; abundance: -
CDR3nt: TGCGCCAGCAGTGAGGGCCGGGGGGGAGGCACAGATACGCAGTATTTT; CDR3aa: CASSEGRGGGTDTQYF; v_gene: TRBV10-2; j_gene: TRBJ2-3; d_gene: TRBD2; len: 16; abundance: -
CDR3nt: TGTGCCAGCAGCCGGGACAGTTTGGCGTACGAGCAGTACTTC; CDR3aa: CASSRDSLAYEQYF; v_gene: TRBV5-4; j_gene: TRBJ2-7; d_gene: TRBD1; len: 14; abundance: -
CDR3nt: TGTGCCAGCAGCCTAGGAGAGGGGGCGTCAGAGCAGTACTTC; CDR3aa: CASSLGEGASEQYF; v_gene: TRBV6-5; j_gene: TRBJ2-7; d_gene: TRBD1; len: 14; abundance: once
CDR3nt: TGTGCCAGCAGAATCCCGGGACAGGCGGTTGAGACCCAGTACTTC; CDR3aa: CASRIPGQAVETQYF; v_gene: TRBV2; j_gene: TRBJ2-5; d_gene: TRBD1; len: 15; abundance: -
CDR3nt: TGTGCCAGTAGTATATTCGGGCTAGCGGGGGGGAAAGAGACCCAGTACTTC; CDR3aa: CASSIFGLAGGKETQYF; v_gene: TRBV19; j_gene: TRBJ2-5; d_gene: TRBD2; len: 17; abundance: few
CDR3nt: TGTGCCAGCAGGGACAAAGGCACCTATAATTCACCCCTCCACTTT; CDR3aa: CASRDKGTYNSPLHF; v_gene: TRBV7-9; j_gene: TRBJ1-6; d_gene: -; len: 15; abundance: few
CDR3nt: TGTGCCAGCAGCCGAGGTCTCTCCCGGGGCTACACCTTC; CDR3aa: CASSRGLSRGYTF; v_gene: TRBV3-1/TRBV3-2; j_gene: TRBJ1-2; d_gene: -; len: 13; abundance: -
CDR3nt: TGCGCCAGCAGCCAGCAGGGGGCAACTAATGAAAAACTGTTTTTT; CDR3aa: CASSQQGATNEKLFF; v_gene: TRBV4-1; j_gene: TRBJ1-4; d_gene: TRBD1; len: 15; abundance: -
CDR3nt: TGTGCCAGCAGCCCCCAGGGGACAGGGGGTCCCACCTACGAGCAGTACTTC; CDR3aa: CASSPQGTGGPTYEQYF; v_gene: TRBV3-1/TRBV3-2; j_gene: TRBJ2-7; d_gene: TRBD1; len: 17; abundance: -
CDR3nt: TGTGCCTGGAGTGTACCAGAAGTGCGGTATGGCTACACCTTC; CDR3aa: CAWSVPEVRYGYTF; v_gene: TRBV30; j_gene: TRBJ1-2; d_gene: -; len: 14; abundance: -
CDR3nt: TGTGCCAGCAGTTTAGCGCCGGGGAGGACAGGGGCCCGGTGGGAGCAGTACTTC; CDR3aa: CASSLAPGRTGARWEQYF; v_gene: TRBV27; j_gene: TRBJ2-7; d_gene: TRBD1; len: 18; abundance: few
CDR3nt: TGTGCCAGCAGCTTAAAGGGACACCAGACGCAGTATTTT; CDR3aa: CASSLKGHQTQYF; v_gene: TRBV11-2; j_gene: TRBJ2-3; d_gene: -; len: 13; abundance: -
CDR3nt: TGTGCCAGCAGCCTAGGTTCACCCCTCCACTTT; CDR3aa: CASSLGSPLHF; v_gene: TRBV28; j_gene: TRBJ1-6; d_gene: -; len: 11; abundance: -
CDR3nt: TGTGCCAGCAGCTCTAGCGGGGGGGCCACAGATACGCAGTATTTT; CDR3aa: CASSSSGGATDTQYF; v_gene: TRBV7-3; j_gene: TRBJ2-3; d_gene: TRBD2; len: 15; abundance: -